Below, 30 T cell receptor beta chains from the same sample are listed, as sequenced in a study of shared clonotypes between healthy human individuals. Data came from immunoSEQ multiplex PCR; TCRdb stores just in-frame clones and leaves some out. The sample lists a few million clones, approximately 92% occurring once. The naive CD8 population came from CD45RO-negative cells selected for CCR7, without terminally differentiated effector memory CD45RA+ cells. Sequencing was carried out using naive CD8+ T cells from PBMCs. These receptors came from a man between 18 and 35 years old in good health. Some clones in this sample may be carry-over from other donors' samples.

The chain links TRBV27 to TRBJ2-7; 11 positions agree with TRBD1. The germline CDR1 and CDR2 sequences are MNHEY and SMNVEV (reference sequence). V shed 2 bases, J shed 6 bases, and the junction held 6 bases outside the gene matches. The length of the CDR3 is 15 residues. The CDR3 nucleotides are TGTGCCAGCAGTTTAGGGGACAGGGGGGCGGGCGAGCAGTACTTC. Residues: CASSLGDRGAGEQYF.

This chain connects TRBV12-5 to TRBJ2-5; 11 positions match TRBD1. The CDR3 has 17 residues. Germline V gives CDR1 LGHNT, CDR2 FRNRAP. J was trimmed by 0 bases and V by 3 bases; bases with no gene match: 6. As DNA, the CDR3 is TGTGCTAGTGGTTTACATGGACAGGGGGCGCACCAAGAGACCCAGTACTTC. Translating gives CASGLHGQGAHQETQYF. The full variable domain, rest sourced from reference TRBV12-5 and TRBJ2-5, is DARVTQTPRHKVTEMGQEVTMRCQPILGHNTVFWYRQTMMQGLELLAYFRNRAPLDDSGMPKDRFSAEMPDATLATLKIQPSEPRDSAVYFCASGLHGQGAHQETQYFGPGTRLLVL.

Only one count was recorded for this clone. V is TRBV13 and J is TRBJ2-3, with a possible D match to TRBD2 (5 bases). CDR1 and CDR2 (germline): PRHDT, FYEKMQ (reference sequence). Deletions cut 3 bases from V and 2 bases from J, with 15 bases between. The CDR3 covers 16 residues. DNA of the CDR3: TGTGCCAGCAGCTTTAGCAAGAGCGGTTACACAGATACGCAGTATTTT. This translates into CASSFSKSGYTDTQYF.

The J gene is TRBJ2-7, the V gene TRBV7-6, with D possibly being TRBD2 (5 bases). Germline V CDR1 and CDR2: SGHVS, FNYEAQ. The CDR3 totals 14 residues. The V and J ends lost 2 bases and 2 bases respectively, with 10 bases between them. CDR3: CASSLRGLTYEQYF. CDR3 coding DNA: TGTGCCAGCAGCTTACGGGGTCTCACCTACGAGCAGTACTTC.

The rearrangement links TRBV28 to TRBJ2-7; 7 bases match TRBD2. With 1 base clipped from V and 0 bases from J, the junction kept 6 bases outside the gene matches. The germline gives CDR1 MDHEN, CDR2 SYDVKM. The CDR3 totals 16 residues. The CDR3 loop reads CASSLLASGSSYEQYF. The CDR3 region has the DNA TGTGCCAGCAGTTTATTGGCTAGCGGATCCTCCTACGAGCAGTACTTC.

The rearrangement joins TRBV5-1 to TRBJ1-1; D gene ambiguous. The V gene's germline CDR1 is SGHRS and CDR2 YFSETQ. Trimming took 0 bases from V and 5 from J, leaving 11 bases between them. This CDR3 is 14 amino acids long. CDR3 residues: CASSLEEGRTEAFF. For the CDR3, the DNA is TGCGCCAGCAGCTTGGAAGAGGGTCGGACTGAAGCTTTCTTT. The full variable domain, its missing parts supplied by reference TRBV5-1 and TRBJ1-1, is KAGVTQTPRYLIKTRGQQVTLSCSPISGHRSVSWYQQTPGQGLQFLFEYFSETQRNKGNFPGRFSGRQFSNSRSEMNVSTLELGDSALYLCASSLEEGRTEAFFGQGTRLTVV.

This chain uses TRBV7-6 with TRBJ2-1; the D gene is possibly TRBD2 (7 bases). In germline, CDR1 is SGHVS, CDR2 FNYEAQ. This CDR3 is 17 amino acids long. The ends were cut back, 0 bases at V and 5 bases at J, with 17 bases in the middle. The CDR3 sequence is CASSLARGDTDDNEQFF. CDR3 nucleotides: TGTGCCAGCAGCTTAGCCCGGGGGGACACCGACGACAATGAGCAGTTCTTC.

The CDR3 loop is CASSPDRDMSYEQYF. The CDR3 nucleotides are TGTGCCAGCTCGCCTGACAGGGATATGTCCTACGAGCAGTACTTC. The chain is built from TRBV18 and TRBJ2-7; 7 bases map to TRBD1. V lost 6 bases to trimming and J lost 1 base; unmatched junction nucleotides: 9. This CDR3 has 15 amino acids. Germline loops: CDR1 KGHSH, CDR2 LQKENI.

The chain combines TRBV15 with TRBJ2-5; D possibly matches TRBD1 or TRBD2 (5 bases each). V dropped 3 bases and J dropped 2 bases, with 16 bases sitting between them. The CDR3 runs 16 residues. CDR1 LNHNV and CDR2 YYDKDF come from the germline V gene (reference sequence). The CDR3 spells CATSRGGWGVQETQYF. The CDR3 DNA reads as TGTGCCACCAGCAGGGGCGGGTGGGGCGTACAAGAGACCCAGTACTTC.

The gene calls are TRBV19 and TRBJ2-7; D possibly uses TRBD1 or TRBD2 (5 bases each). Trimming removed 4 bases from V and 0 bases from J, with 13 bases in between. Per the germline V gene, CDR1 is LNHDA and CDR2 is SQIVND (reference sequence). The CDR3 length is 15 residues. The CDR3 here is CASSTWDGRSYEQYF. In nucleotides, the CDR3 is TGTGCCAGTAGTACGTGGGACGGTCGCTCCTACGAGCAGTACTTC.

The rearrangement links TRBV19 to TRBJ1-5, with D maybe TRBD1 (5 bases). The V gene lost 3 bases and the J gene lost 0 bases, with 12 bases spanning the gap. The germline gives CDR1 LNHDA, CDR2 SQIVND (reference sequence). This CDR3 spans 16 amino acids. The chain's CDR3 is CASSIPGGYSNQPQHF. CDR3 sequence (DNA): TGTGCCAGTAGTATCCCGGGGGGATATAGCAATCAGCCCCAGCATTTT.

The rearrangement links TRBV4-1 to TRBJ2-1; TRBD2 matches at 7 bases. The trim removed 4 bases at V and 5 bases at J, leaving 14 bases unmatched. Germline lookup yields CDR1 MGHRA and CDR2 YSYEKL. This CDR3 region has 17 residues. Here the CDR3 DNA reads TGCGCCAGCAGCCGAATTGCCCTGGCTAGCGGTCACAATGAGCAGTTCTTC. As protein: CASSRIALASGHNEQFF.

The rearrangement uses TRBV6-4 and TRBJ2-1; TRBD2 agrees at 10 bases. Germline CDR1 MRHNA, CDR2 SNTAGT. The CDR3 sequence is 15 residues long. V lost 4 bases, J lost 8 bases, and 8 bases stayed unmatched. The CDR3 loop reads CASSGAGGPGHEQFF. Written as DNA, the CDR3 is TGTGCCAGCAGTGGAGCGGGAGGGCCGGGCCATGAGCAGTTCTTC.

Concerning this clone: Within the sample, other DNA sequences also encode this same CDR3. The V call is TRBV7-2, the J call TRBJ1-1, with D unclear. The V gene's germline CDR1 is SGHTA and CDR2 FQGNSA. CDR3 length equals 11 residues. Trimming took off 1 base at V and 8 bases at J, with 5 bases between the two ends. The CDR3 DNA is TGTGCCAGCAGCTTAGGAGGAGAAGCTTTCTTT. Its protein is CASSLGGEAFF.

This sequence joins TRBV27 and TRBJ2-1; 7 bases match TRBD1. CDR3 length: 14 amino acids. CDR1 and CDR2 from the germline V gene are MNHEY and SMNVEV (reference sequence). V trimming: 4 bases; J trimming: 7 bases; junction bases outside the gene matches: 7. The CDR3 DNA follows: TGTGCCAGCAGTTCCACGACAGGGCTAAATGAGCAGTTCTTC. Translating gives CASSSTTGLNEQFF.

The gene calls are TRBV2 and TRBJ2-7; 12 bases are shared with TRBD2. In germline, CDR1 is SNHLY, CDR2 FYNNEI. The V gene end was trimmed by 5 bases and the J gene end by 4 bases; junction bases not matched to a gene: 6. The CDR3 is 15 residues long. The CDR3 protein is CASSLRLAGAYEQYF. In DNA form, the CDR3 reads TGTGCCAGCAGTCTCAGACTAGCGGGAGCGTACGAGCAGTACTTC.

This rearrangement joins TRBV27 to TRBJ1-1; TRBD1 might be the D (5 bases). CDR1 is MNHEY and CDR2 is SMNVEV in the germline V gene (reference sequence). The length of the CDR3 is 14 residues. Between the trimmed V and J ends, which lost 3 bases and 3 bases, there was a span of 11 bases. The CDR3, as DNA: TGTGCCAGCAGTTTGAGTTCAGGGCACACTGAAGCTTTCTTT. It specifies CASSLSSGHTEAFF.

V usage is TRBV11-2 and J usage is TRBJ2-7, with D maybe TRBD2 (5 bases). The germline V gene encodes CDR1 SGHAT and CDR2 FQNNGV. This CDR3 comprises 16 residues. Trimming left V 1 base short and J 4 bases short, with 17 bases between. The CDR3 reads CASSLGSSYGGYEQYF. In DNA, the CDR3 is TGTGCCAGCAGCTTAGGGAGTTCGTACGGAGGTTACGAGCAGTACTTC. Variable domain in full (rest from reference TRBV11-2 and TRBJ2-7): EAGVAQSPRYKIIEKRQSVAFWCNPISGHATLYWYQQILGQGPKLLIQFQNNGVVDDSQLPKDRFSAERLKGVDSTLKIQPAKLEDSAVYLCASSLGSSYGGYEQYFGPGTRLTVT.

In regard to this clone: This same CDR3 is encoded by further DNA sequences in the sample. V is TRBV5-6 and J is TRBJ1-1; the match to TRBD1 covers 7 bases. With 3 bases clipped from V and 1 base from J, the junction kept 3 bases outside the gene matches. Germline CDR1 reads SGHDT; CDR2 reads YYEEEE. The CDR3 is 14 amino acids. The CDR3, as DNA: TGTGCCAGCAGCTCAGGGACAGCGAACACTGAAGCTTTCTTT. Amino acids: CASSSGTANTEAFF.

The rearrangement links TRBV15 to TRBJ2-3; TRBD1 aligns across 9 bases. Germline trimming cut 4 bases from V and 3 bases from J; bases unmatched to any gene: 14. The CDR3 has 18 amino acids. Germline CDR1 is LNHNV and CDR2 is YYDKDF (reference sequence). In nucleotides, the CDR3 is TGTGCCACCAGCAAAAACAACAGGGGGCTAGCGCCGACAGATACGCAGTATTTT. Its protein product is CATSKNNRGLAPTDTQYF.

This clone is a singleton in its sample. This chain connects TRBV28 to TRBJ1-1; TRBD1 agrees at 10 bases. CDR3 length: 16 amino acids. The ends lost 7 bases at V and 0 bases at J; junction bases unmatched: 8. Germline lookup yields CDR1 MDHEN and CDR2 SYDVKM. The CDR3: CASTSLTGGMNTEAFF. CDR3 bases: TGTGCCAGCACCTCCCTGACAGGGGGCATGAACACTGAAGCTTTCTTT.

To note about this clone: Other DNA sequences in this specimen translate into the identical CDR3. J is TRBJ2-2 and V is TRBV7-9; D unclear. Germline assignment: CDR1 SEHNR and CDR2 FQNEAQ (reference sequence). V lost 1 base, J lost 7 bases, and 4 bases lay in between. This CDR3 has 12 residues. CDR3 DNA sequence: TGTGCCAGCAGCTTAGGGCACGGGGAGCTGTTTTTT. This translates into CASSLGHGELFF.

The CDR3 loop reads CASSRLAGELDTQYF. For the CDR3, the DNA is TGTGCCAGCAGCCGACTAGCGGGAGAACTAGATACGCAGTATTTT. V and J are TRBV14 and TRBJ2-3, with 12 bases fitting TRBD2. V lost 4 bases, J lost 5 bases, and 4 bases stayed unmatched. This CDR3 spans 15 amino acids. From germline, CDR1 is SGHDN and CDR2 FVKESK.

CDR3 DNA: TGTGCCAGCAGCTCCCCCGGCGAGGCCGAGTACTTC. This translates into CASSSPGEAEYF. V is TRBV7-8 and J is TRBJ2-4; no reliable D call. Trimming removed 4 bases from V and 14 bases from J, with 15 bases in between. The germline V gene encodes CDR1 SGHVS and CDR2 FQNEAQ. The CDR3 is 12 amino acids.

The chain is built from TRBV2 and TRBJ1-2; D call uncertain. The V end was cut by 10 bases, the J end by 10 bases, with 10 bases between. The CDR3 length is 9 residues. From germline, CDR1 is SNHLY and CDR2 FYNNEI. This chain's CDR3 is CATPGPYTF. The CDR3 DNA reads as TGTGCCACCCCCGGCCCCTACACCTTC.

The V and J genes are TRBV25-1 and TRBJ2-2; D unclear. CDR3 length: 14 amino acids. The germline CDR1 and CDR2 sequences are MGHDK and SYGVNS. With 1 base removed from V and 7 bases from J, the gap between germline ends came to 10 bases. CDR3 nucleotide sequence: TGTGCCAGCAGTGAATTTCGGGTTAACGGGGAGCTGTTTTTT. Protein product: CASSEFRVNGELFF.

The chain is built from TRBV7-8 and TRBJ1-5; D ambiguous. CDR1 is SGHVS, CDR2 FQNEAQ, per germline. The V and J ends lost 2 bases and 0 bases respectively, with 14 bases between them. The CDR3 runs 17 residues. DNA for the CDR3: TGTGCCAGCAGCTTAAATGATCCGTCCTATAGCAATCAGCCCCAGCATTTT. It translates to CASSLNDPSYSNQPQHF.

V gene TRBV19 combines with J gene TRBJ1-5; D perhaps matches TRBD1 (5 bases). The CDR3 length is 13 residues. Germline lookup yields CDR1 LNHDA and CDR2 SQIVND (reference sequence). The ends were cut back, 7 bases at V and 3 bases at J, with 10 bases in the middle. This CDR3 reads CASIGRVNQPQHF. The CDR3 DNA reads as TGTGCCAGTATCGGCAGGGTCAATCAGCCCCAGCATTTT.

V usage is TRBV5-1 and J usage is TRBJ1-5; TRBD1 aligns across 10 bases. The CDR3 runs 15 residues. The V gene end was trimmed by 5 bases and the J gene end by 3 bases; junction bases not matched to a gene: 5. Germline-derived CDR1 and CDR2 are SGHRS and YFSETQ. The CDR3 loop reads CASRAGQGPNQPQHF. In DNA, the CDR3 is TGCGCCAGCAGGGCGGGACAGGGGCCCAATCAGCCCCAGCATTTT.

The rearrangement links TRBV9 to TRBJ2-1; 9 nucleotides agree with TRBD2. Per the germline V gene, CDR1 is SGDLS and CDR2 is YYNGEE. CDR3 length: 15 amino acids. Trimming cost V 3 bases and J 6 bases; bases outside gene matches: 7. The CDR3 DNA is TGTGCCAGCAGCGCAGAGGGACTAGCCTCCAATGAGCAGTTCTTC. It yields the protein CASSAEGLASNEQFF.